This T cell receptor beta chain was identified in a study of blood T cell repertoires in COVID-19. Study as a whole: Whether acute or convalescent, the COVID-19 samples came from the United States, Italy and Spain. The analysed material was cDNA or gDNA that came from T cells, B-cell-depleted T cells, or PBMCs.

The CDR3 runs 15 residues. V was clipped by 1 base and J by 8 bases; unmatched bases: 7. Germline CDR1 is SGHKS and CDR2 is YYEKEE (reference sequence). Authors' processing steps: Amplification from reference gene primers served as the basis for estimated nucleated cell counts. This table comes from immunoSEQ multiplex PCR, and its TCRdb copy is limited to in-frame clones, with some not included. D and trimming were read from the DNA, whereas the V and J calls and clone size are those reported in that table. The data hold tens of thousands of clones, with under 95% observed a single time. The sequenced sample was peripheral blood. The clonotype originates from a human donor with active COVID-19. The donor label of this sample is uncertain. The chain couples TRBV5-5 to TRBJ1-3; 9 bases fit TRBD1. This CDR3 is CASSLNGQGRDTIYF. In nucleotides, the CDR3 is TGTGCCAGCAGCTTGAATGGACAGGGGAGGGACACCATATATTTT.